The T cell receptor beta chain under discussion was sequenced for a study of blood T cell repertoires in COVID-19. Libraries were prepared by immunoSEQ multiplex PCR; TCRdb keeps only in-frame clonotypes and omits some of them. Of 200,000 to 250,000 clones in the sample, around 86% were seen once. V lost 1 base and J lost 7, with 11 bases in between. The CDR3 has 15 amino acids. Germline values: CDR1 MGHDK, CDR2 SYGVNS. This TCR derives from a man in his 60s who had recovered from COVID-19. Sequences were obtained from peripheral blood. The genes are TRBV25-1 and TRBJ1-6, with D possibly being TRBD1 (5 bases). In DNA, the CDR3 is TGTGCCAGCAGTGAATTCGGACGGGGGAATTCACCCCTCCACTTT. Its protein product is CASSEFGRGNSPLHF.